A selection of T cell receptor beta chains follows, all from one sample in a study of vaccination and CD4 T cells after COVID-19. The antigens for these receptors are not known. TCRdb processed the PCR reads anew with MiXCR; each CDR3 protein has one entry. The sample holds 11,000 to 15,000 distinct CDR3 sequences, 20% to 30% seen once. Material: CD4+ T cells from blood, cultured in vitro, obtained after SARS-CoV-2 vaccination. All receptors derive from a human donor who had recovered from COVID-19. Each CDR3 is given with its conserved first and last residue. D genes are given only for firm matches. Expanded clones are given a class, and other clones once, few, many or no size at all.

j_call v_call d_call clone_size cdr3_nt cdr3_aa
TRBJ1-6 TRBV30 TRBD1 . TGTGCCTGGTGGGGACAGGACTATAATTCACCCCTCCACTTT CAWWGQDYNSPLHF
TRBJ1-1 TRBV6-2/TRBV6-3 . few TGTGCCAGCAGCTGGGGTGGGGGGGGAACTGAAGCTTTCTTT CASSWGGGGTEAFF
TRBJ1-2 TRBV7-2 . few TGTGCCAGCTCGGAGGGGGTTCCGAACTATGGCTACACCTTC CASSEGVPNYGYTF
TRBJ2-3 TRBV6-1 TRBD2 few TGTGCCAGCAGTACCCGGACTAGCGCCACAGATACGCAGTATTTT CASSTRTSATDTQYF
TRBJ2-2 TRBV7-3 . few TGTGCCAGCAGCCTCTTGGGACCTTCCTATCTCAATACCGGGGAGCTGTTTTTT CASSLLGPSYLNTGELFF
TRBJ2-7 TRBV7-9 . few TGTGCCAGCAGCTTAGTAGGACAGTCGTACGAGCAGTACTTC CASSLVGQSYEQYF
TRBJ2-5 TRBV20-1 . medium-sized TGCAGTGCCCCTACGGACAGTAGGGGGGCCCAGTACTTC CSAPTDSRGAQYF
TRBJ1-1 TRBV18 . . TGTGCCAGCTCACCACTCGTTGGGGGGTTGGGTGTCGCTGAAGCTTTCTTT CASSPLVGGLGVAEAFF
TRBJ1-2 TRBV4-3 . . TGCGCCAGCAGCCAACAGGTTAACTATGGCTACACCTTC CASSQQVNYGYTF
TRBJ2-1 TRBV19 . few TGTGCCAGTAGTCATACGGGACTCCGAGTCCAAAGATACAATGAGCAGTTCTTC CASSHTGLRVQRYNEQFF
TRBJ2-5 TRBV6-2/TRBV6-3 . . TGTGCCAGCAGACGCAATACAGGGAGTATAGCCCAGTACTTC CASRRNTGSIAQYF
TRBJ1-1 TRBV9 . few TGTGCCAGCAGCGTAGCGCAGGGAAGAAACACTGAAGCTTTCTTT CASSVAQGRNTEAFF
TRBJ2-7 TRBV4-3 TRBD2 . TGCGCCAGCAGCCTCGGGAGGCAGGCCAGCTCCTACGAGCAGTACTTC CASSLGRQASSYEQYF
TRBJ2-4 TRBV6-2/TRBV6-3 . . TGTGCCAGCAGAGACGGGCTAGTGGGCGGTCTAGCCAAAAACATTCAGTACTTC CASRDGLVGGLAKNIQYF
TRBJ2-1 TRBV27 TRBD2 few TGTGCCAGCAGTTTATACGTGGGACTAGCGGGCTACAATGAGCAGTTCTTC CASSLYVGLAGYNEQFF
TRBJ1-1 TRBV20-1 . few TGCAGTGCTAGGGGCGGACGGAACACTGAAGCTTTCTTT CSARGGRNTEAFF
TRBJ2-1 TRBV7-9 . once TGTGCCAGCGGCTCCCGGAAGGAACACAATGAGCAGTTCTTC CASGSRKEHNEQFF
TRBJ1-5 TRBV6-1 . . TGTGCCAGCAGCTCACGGAGGCCGGTCGGCAATCAGCCCCAGCATTTT CASSSRRPVGNQPQHF
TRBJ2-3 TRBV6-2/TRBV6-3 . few TGTGCCAGCAATCATGGGAGTGGCGCAGATACGCAGTATTTT CASNHGSGADTQYF
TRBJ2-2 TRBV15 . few TGTGCCACCAGCAGAGACAAGACACTGGCGAACACCGGGGAGCTGTTTTTT CATSRDKTLANTGELFF
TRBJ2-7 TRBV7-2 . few TGTGCCAGCAGCCCGGTCGGGGTCTACGAGCAGTACTTC CASSPVGVYEQYF
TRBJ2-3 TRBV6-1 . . TGTACCAGCAGAGACCCCCGACCCTTCACAGATACGCAGTATTTT CTSRDPRPFTDTQYF
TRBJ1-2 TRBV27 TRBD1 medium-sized TGTGCCAGCAGTTCCCGAGCTAGACAGGGGAACTATGGCTACACCTTC CASSSRARQGNYGYTF
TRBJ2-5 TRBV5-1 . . TGCGCCAGCAACTTGGGAGGTGGGGAGACCCAGTACTTC CASNLGGGETQYF
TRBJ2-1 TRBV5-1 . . TGCGCCAGCAGCTTGGGAGCCGTGGGGAATGAGCAGTTCTTC CASSLGAVGNEQFF
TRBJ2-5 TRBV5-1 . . TGCGCCAGCACCGGCTTTCAAGAGACCCAGTACTTC CASTGFQETQYF
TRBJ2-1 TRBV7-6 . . TGTGCCAGCAGCTTTAGACCCGCCGGCAATGAGCAGTTCTTC CASSFRPAGNEQFF
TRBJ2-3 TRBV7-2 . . TGTGCCAGCAGCTTAGATCTTGCAGACATAACAGATACGCAGTATTTT CASSLDLADITDTQYF
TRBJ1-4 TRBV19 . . . CASSSGQGALGEKLFF
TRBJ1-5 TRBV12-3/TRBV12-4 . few TGTGCCAGCAGTTTGCCCCCAGCTAATCAGCCCCAGCATTTT CASSLPPANQPQHF
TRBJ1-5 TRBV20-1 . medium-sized TGCAGTGCTAGAGGGACACGTAGCAATCAGCCCCAGCATTTT CSARGTRSNQPQHF
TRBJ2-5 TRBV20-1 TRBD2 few TGCGGTGCTAGAAGGGGACTAGTCCAAGAGACCCAGTACTTC CGARRGLVQETQYF
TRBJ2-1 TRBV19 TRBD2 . TGTGCCAGTAGTGAGACTAGCGGGATATCGGGTGAGCAGTTCTTC CASSETSGISGEQFF
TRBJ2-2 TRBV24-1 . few TGTGCCACCAGTGATTTCCGGGGTGTGAACACCGGGGAGCTGTTTTTT CATSDFRGVNTGELFF
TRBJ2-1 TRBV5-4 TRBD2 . TGTGCCAGCAGCTTGGGTCTAGCGGGATACAATGAGCAGTTCTTC CASSLGLAGYNEQFF
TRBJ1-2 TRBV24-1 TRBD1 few TGTGCCACCAGTGATCCGGGACAGGGAGCCTATGGCTACACCTTC CATSDPGQGAYGYTF
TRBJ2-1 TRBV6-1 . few TGTGCCAGCAGTCCCTCCGTCGGATACAAGAATGAGCAGTTCTTC CASSPSVGYKNEQFF
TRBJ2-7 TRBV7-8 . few TGTGCCAGCAGCTTAGTACAGAGGTACTACGAGCAGTACTTC CASSLVQRYYEQYF
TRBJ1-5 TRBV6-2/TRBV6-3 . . TGTGCCAGCAGAGGGCGGTGGGGCATTTTACATCAGCCCCAGCATTTT CASRGRWGILHQPQHF
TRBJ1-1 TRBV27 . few TGTGCCAGCAGTTTGAGTCAGGCTAATCCGGAAGCTTTCTTT CASSLSQANPEAFF
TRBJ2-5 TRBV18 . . TGTGCCAGCTCACAAAACGGGGGCCCGGAGACCCAGTACTTC CASSQNGGPETQYF
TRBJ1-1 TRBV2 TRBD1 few TGTGCCAGCAGTCAGGGGGGATTGAACACTGAAGCTTTCTTT CASSQGGLNTEAFF